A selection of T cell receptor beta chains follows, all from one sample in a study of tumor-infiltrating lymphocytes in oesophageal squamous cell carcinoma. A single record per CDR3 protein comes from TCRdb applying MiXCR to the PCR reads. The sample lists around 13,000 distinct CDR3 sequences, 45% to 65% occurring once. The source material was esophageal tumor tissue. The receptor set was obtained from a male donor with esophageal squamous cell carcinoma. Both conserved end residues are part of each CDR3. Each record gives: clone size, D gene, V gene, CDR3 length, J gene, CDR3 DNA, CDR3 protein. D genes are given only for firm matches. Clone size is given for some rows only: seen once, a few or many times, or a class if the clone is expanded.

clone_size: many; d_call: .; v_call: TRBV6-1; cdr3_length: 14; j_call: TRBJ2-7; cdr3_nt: TGTGCCAGCCAGGTCGGGCCTGGGAATTACGAGCAGTACTTC; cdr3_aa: CASQVGPGNYEQYF
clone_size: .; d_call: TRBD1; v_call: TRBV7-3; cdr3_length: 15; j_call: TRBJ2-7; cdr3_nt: TGTGCCAGCAGCCCGGACAGGACGGCCTACAATGAGCAGCACTTC; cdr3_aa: CASSPDRTAYNEQHF
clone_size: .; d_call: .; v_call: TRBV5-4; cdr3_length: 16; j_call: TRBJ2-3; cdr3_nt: TGCGCCAGCAGCTTGGGATTAACGGGCGACACAGATACGCAGTATTTT; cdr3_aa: CASSLGLTGDTDTQYF
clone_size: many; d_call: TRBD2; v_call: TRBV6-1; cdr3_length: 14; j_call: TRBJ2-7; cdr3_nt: TGTGCCAGCAGTTTTGCCAGCGGGAGTCGTGAGCAGTACTTC; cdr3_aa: CASSFASGSREQYF
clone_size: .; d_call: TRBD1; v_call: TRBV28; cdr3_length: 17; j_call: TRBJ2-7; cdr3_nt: TGTGCCAGCAGCAATCCCACCGGGACAGGGAACACCGGGGAGCTGTACTTC; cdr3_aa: CASSNPTGTGNTGELYF
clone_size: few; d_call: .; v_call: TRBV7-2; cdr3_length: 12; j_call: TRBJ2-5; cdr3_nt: TGTGCCAGCAGCTTATCATCTGAGACCCAGTACTTC; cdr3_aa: CASSLSSETQYF
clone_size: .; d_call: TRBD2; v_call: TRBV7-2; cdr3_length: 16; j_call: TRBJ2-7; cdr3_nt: TGTGCCAGCAGCCCCTGGACTAGCGGGAGTTCAGATACGCAGTACTTC; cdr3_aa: CASSPWTSGSSDTQYF
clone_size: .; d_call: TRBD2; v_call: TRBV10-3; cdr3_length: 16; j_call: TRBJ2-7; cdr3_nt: TGTGCCATCAGTGACAGACTAGCGGGAGGCTCCTACGAGCAGTACTTC; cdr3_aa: CAISDRLAGGSYEQYF
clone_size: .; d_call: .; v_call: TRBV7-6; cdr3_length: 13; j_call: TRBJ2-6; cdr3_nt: TGTGCCAGCAGCTCGATGGCAGCCAACGTCCTGACTTTC; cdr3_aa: CASSSMAANVLTF
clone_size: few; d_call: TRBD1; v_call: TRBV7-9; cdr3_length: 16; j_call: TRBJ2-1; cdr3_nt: TGTGCCAGCAGCTCCCGACAGGGGAGTTCCTACAATGAGCAGTTCTTC; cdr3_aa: CASSSRQGSSYNEQFF
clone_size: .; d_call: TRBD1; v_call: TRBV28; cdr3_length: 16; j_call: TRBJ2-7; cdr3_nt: TGTGCCAGCAGGGTATCGGAACAGGGGATCGCCTACGAGCAGTACTTC; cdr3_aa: CASRVSEQGIAYEQYF
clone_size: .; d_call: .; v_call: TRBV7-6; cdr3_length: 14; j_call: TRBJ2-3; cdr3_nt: TGTGCCAGCAGCCAATCTAGGGCCGAGATAGCGCAGTATTTT; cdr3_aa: CASSQSRAEIAQYF
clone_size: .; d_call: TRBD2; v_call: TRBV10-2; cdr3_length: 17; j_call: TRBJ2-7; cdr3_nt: TGCGCCAGCAGTGAGTTCCTCCGGGCTAGCGGGAGGAACGAGCAGTACTTC; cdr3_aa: CASSEFLRASGRNEQYF
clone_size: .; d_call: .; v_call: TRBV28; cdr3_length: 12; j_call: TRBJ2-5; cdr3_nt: TGTGCCAGCAGTTCACCGACAGAGACCCAGTACTTC; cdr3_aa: CASSSPTETQYF
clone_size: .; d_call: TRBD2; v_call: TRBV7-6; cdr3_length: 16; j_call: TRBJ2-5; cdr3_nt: TGTGCCAGCAGCACTGGACTAGCGGGAGGGAAAGAGACCCAGTACTTC; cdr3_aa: CASSTGLAGGKETQYF
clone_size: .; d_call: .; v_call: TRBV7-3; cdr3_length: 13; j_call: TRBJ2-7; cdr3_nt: TGTGCCAGCAGCTTAGAGCTTACCTACGAGCAGTACTTC; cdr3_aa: CASSLELTYEQYF
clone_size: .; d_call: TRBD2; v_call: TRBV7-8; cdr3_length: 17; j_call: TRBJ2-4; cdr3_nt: TGTGCCAGCAGCTCGTCGACCAGCGGGAGGGCGAAAAACATTCAGTACTTC; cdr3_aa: CASSSSTSGRAKNIQYF
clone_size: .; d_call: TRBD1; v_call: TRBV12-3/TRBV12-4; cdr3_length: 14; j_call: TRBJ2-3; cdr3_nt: TGTGCCAGCAGTCGCGGGACAGGGGACAATGAGCAGTACTTT; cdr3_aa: CASSRGTGDNEQYF
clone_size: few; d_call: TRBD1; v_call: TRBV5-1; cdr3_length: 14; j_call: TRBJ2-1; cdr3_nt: TGCGCCAGCAGCCCAGGGACAGCCTACAATGAGCAGTTCTTC; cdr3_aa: CASSPGTAYNEQFF
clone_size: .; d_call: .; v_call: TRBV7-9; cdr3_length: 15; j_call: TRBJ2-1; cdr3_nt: TGTGCCAGCAGCTTTACACAGACCAGCTCCTACGAGCAGTTCTTC; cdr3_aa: CASSFTQTSSYEQFF
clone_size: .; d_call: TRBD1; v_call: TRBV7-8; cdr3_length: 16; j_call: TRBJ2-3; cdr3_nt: TGTGCCAGCAGCCCGTGGACAGGGAAGGGGGGAGATACGCAGTATTTT; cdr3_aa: CASSPWTGKGGDTQYF
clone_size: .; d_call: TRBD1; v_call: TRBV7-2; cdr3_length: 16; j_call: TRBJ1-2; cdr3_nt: TGTGCCAGCAGTTACAACACCGGGACAGGGGGCCGTGGCTACACCTTC; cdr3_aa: CASSYNTGTGGRGYTF
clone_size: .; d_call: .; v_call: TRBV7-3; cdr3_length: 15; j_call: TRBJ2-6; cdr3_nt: TGTGCCAGCAGCTTAATGGCAGGGAAGGATTCACCCCTCCACTTC; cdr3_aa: CASSLMAGKDSPLHF
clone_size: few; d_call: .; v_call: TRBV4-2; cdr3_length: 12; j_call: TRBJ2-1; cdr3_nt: TGTGCCAGCAGCCATCGAGACAATGAGCAGTTCTTC; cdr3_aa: CASSHRDNEQFF
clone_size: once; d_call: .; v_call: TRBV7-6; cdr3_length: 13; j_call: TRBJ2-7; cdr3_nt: TGTGCCAGCAGCTTAGAGCCCCGAGGCGAGCAGTACTTC; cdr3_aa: CASSLEPRGEQYF
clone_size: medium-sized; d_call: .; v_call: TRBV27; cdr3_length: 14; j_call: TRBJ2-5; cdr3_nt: TGTGCCAGCAGCTTCGCAGGGATGGGAGAGACCCAGTACTTC; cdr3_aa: CASSFAGMGETQYF
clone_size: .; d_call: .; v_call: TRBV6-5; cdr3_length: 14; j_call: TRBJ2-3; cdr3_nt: TGTGCCAGCAGTTCACCCAGCGGCACAGATACGCAGTATTTT; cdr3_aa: CASSSPSGTDTQYF
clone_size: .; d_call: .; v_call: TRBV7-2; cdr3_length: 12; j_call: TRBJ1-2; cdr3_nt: TGTGCCAGCAGCTTAGGCAGTAATGGCTACACCTTC; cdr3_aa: CASSLGSNGYTF
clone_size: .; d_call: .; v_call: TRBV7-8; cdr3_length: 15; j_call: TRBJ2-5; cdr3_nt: TGTGCCAGCAGGAAAACTCGAGACTATTATGAGACCCAGTACTTC; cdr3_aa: CASRKTRDYYETQYF
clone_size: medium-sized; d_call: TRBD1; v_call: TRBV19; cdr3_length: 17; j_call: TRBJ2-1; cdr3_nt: TGTGCCAGTAGTATAGACCCAGGGGGAAGTTCCTACAATGAGCAGTTCTTC; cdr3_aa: CASSIDPGGSSYNEQFF
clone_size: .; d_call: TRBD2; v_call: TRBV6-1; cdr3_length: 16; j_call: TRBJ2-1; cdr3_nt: TGTGCCAGCACCCGGACTAGCGGGGTGGGGCTGGATGAGCAGTTCTTC; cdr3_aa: CASTRTSGVGLDEQFF
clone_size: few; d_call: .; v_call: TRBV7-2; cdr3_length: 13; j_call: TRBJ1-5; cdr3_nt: TGTGCCAGCAGCTTAGCGAAGAATCAGCCCCAGCATTTT; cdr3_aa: CASSLAKNQPQHF
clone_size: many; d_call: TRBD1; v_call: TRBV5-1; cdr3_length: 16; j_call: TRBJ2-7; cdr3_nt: TGCGCCAGCAGCTTGGGTCCGGGACAGGGTAGTTACGAGCAGTACTTC; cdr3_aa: CASSLGPGQGSYEQYF
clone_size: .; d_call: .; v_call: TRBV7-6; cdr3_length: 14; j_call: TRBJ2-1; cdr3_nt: TGTGCTAGCAGCTTGGGGGGGGGGGCAGAGACCCAGTTCTTC; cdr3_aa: CASSLGGGAETQFF
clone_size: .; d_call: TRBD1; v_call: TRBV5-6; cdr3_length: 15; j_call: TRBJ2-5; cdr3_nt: TGTGCCAGCAGCTTGAGGGGACAGGGGATTTGGGAGCAGTACTTC; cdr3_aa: CASSLRGQGIWEQYF
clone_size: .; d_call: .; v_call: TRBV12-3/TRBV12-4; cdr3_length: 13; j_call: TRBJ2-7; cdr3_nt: TGTGCCAGCAGTTGGACAGCCTCCTACGAGCAGTACTTC; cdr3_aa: CASSWTASYEQYF
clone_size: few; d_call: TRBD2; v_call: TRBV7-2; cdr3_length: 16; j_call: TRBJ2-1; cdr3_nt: TGTGCCAGCAGCTTAGCGGGTCCGGGACTAGGAGGTGAGCAGTTCTTC; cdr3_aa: CASSLAGPGLGGEQFF
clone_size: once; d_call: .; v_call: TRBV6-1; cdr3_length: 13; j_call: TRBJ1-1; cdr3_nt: TGTGCCAGCAGACTGGGGGCCGACACTGAAGCTTTCTTT; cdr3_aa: CASRLGADTEAFF
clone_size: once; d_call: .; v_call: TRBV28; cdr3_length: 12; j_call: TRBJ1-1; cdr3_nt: TGTGCCAGCAGCATCGTGGGGGGGGAAGCTTTCTTT; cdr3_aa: CASSIVGGEAFF